These T cell receptor beta chains were read from a single sample in a study of T cells in Graves' hyperthyroidism and ophthalmopathy. TCRdb re-analysed the multiplex PCR reads in MiXCR, keeping a single row per CDR3 protein. Among 500,000 to 550,000 distinct CDR3 sequences listed, roughly 21% were seen once. Sequences were obtained from blood. These receptors all stem from a man aged 35-49 years with Graves' ophthalmopathy. The CDR3 runs from the conserved cysteine through the conserved F or W. D genes are given only for firm matches. Rows give clone size only sometimes, using once, few, many, or a class for an expanded clone.

>.|TRBV11-1|once|TRBJ1-1
CASSSTWGMNTEAFF
TGTGCCAGCAGCTCAACCTGGGGCATGAACACTGAAGCTTTCTTT
>.|TRBV20-1|.|TRBJ2-5
CSVVDRTPQETQYF
TGCAGTGTCGTCGACCGGACTCCACAAGAGACCCAGTACTTC
>.|TRBV2|many|TRBJ2-3
CASSDGGLPDTQYF
TGTGCCAGCAGTGATGGGGGTTTGCCAGATACGCAGTATTTT
>TRBD1|TRBV6-2/TRBV6-3|few|TRBJ1-1
CASSRDSLFEAFF
TGTGCCAGCAGTCGGGACAGCTTATTTGAAGCTTTCTTT
>TRBD2|TRBV7-2|few|TRBJ2-7
CASSLVTSGWFYEQYF
TGTGCCAGCAGCTTAGTGACTAGCGGGTGGTTCTACGAGCAGTACTTC
>.|TRBV6-2/TRBV6-3|few|TRBJ2-1
CASSYSGSYNEQFF
TGTGCCAGCAGTTACTCGGGCAGTTACAATGAGCAGTTCTTC
>TRBD2|TRBV28|many|TRBJ2-1
CASSLESSGRFEQFF
TGTGCCAGCAGTTTAGAGAGTAGCGGGAGATTTGAGCAGTTCTTC
>.|TRBV3-1|many|TRBJ2-2
CASSHRGSQAGELFF
TGTGCCAGCAGCCATAGGGGGTCCCAGGCGGGGGAGCTGTTTTTT
>.|TRBV5-1|few|TRBJ1-2
CASSLEGRNQGYTF
TGCGCCAGCAGCTTGGAGGGGAGAAATCAAGGCTACACCTTC
>.|TRBV3-1|few|TRBJ2-3
CASSPTKSADTQYF
TGTGCCAGCAGCCCGACTAAATCGGCAGATACGCAGTATTTT
>.|TRBV27|.|TRBJ2-2
CASSWRGVFTGELFF
TGTGCCAGCAGTTGGAGAGGGGTATTCACCGGGGAGCTGTTTTTT
>.|TRBV18|many|TRBJ1-5
CASSVGGAGNQPQHF
TGTGCCAGCTCAGTGGGGGGCGCGGGGAATCAGCCCCAGCATTTT